These T cell receptor beta chains were read from a single sample in a study of neoadjuvant anti-PD-1 for oral cavity cancer. Generated by immunoSEQ multiplex PCR, the TCRdb table keeps only in-frame clones and is missing some. The table records several thousand clones, less than 80% of them present only once. Specimen: PBMCs, collected before nivolumab (anti-PD-1) treatment. Every receptor here comes from a person aged 40 to 85 with oral cavity squamous cell carcinoma. Both conserved end residues are part of each CDR3. D genes are given only for firm matches. Expanded clones are given a class, and other clones once, few, many or no size at all.

>TRBD2|-|TRBJ2-7|TRBV10-3
CAISEGRGTEQYF
TGTGCCATCAGTGAGGGGAGGGGTACTGAGCAGTACTTC
>TRBD1|-|TRBJ1-4|TRBV19
CASSPGTGTEKLFF
TGTGCCAGTAGTCCGGGGACAGGGACGGAAAAACTGTTTTTT
>-|-|TRBJ1-1|TRBV2
CASMKSVVRNTEAFF
TGTGCCAGCATGAAATCTGTGGTTAGGAACACTGAAGCTTTCTTT
>-|-|TRBJ2-2|TRBV25-1
CASSEYSGTGELFF
TGTGCCAGCAGTGAATATAGCGGCACCGGGGAGCTGTTTTTT
>-|-|TRBJ1-6|TRBV2
CATLDITGINSPLHF
TGTGCCACCCTCGATATTACAGGGATCAATTCACCCCTCCACTTT
>TRBD1|-|TRBJ1-1|TRBV4-1
CASSQDLWRGRAFF
TGCGCCAGCAGCCAAGATCTATGGAGGGGGCGAGCTTTCTTT
>TRBD1|-|TRBJ1-6|TRBV7-2
CASSSMGQGNSPLHF
TGTGCCAGCAGCTCCATGGGACAGGGGAATTCACCCCTCCACTTT
>-|-|TRBJ1-4|TRBV13
CASSLGGLDEKLFF
TGTGCCAGCAGCCTAGGGGGTCTGGATGAAAAACTGTTTTTT
>-|-|TRBJ2-7|TRBV5-8
CAPNWGPPSYEQYF
TGTGCCCCAAACTGGGGGCCCCCCTCCTACGAGCAGTACTTC
>TRBD1|once|TRBJ2-7|TRBV11-2
CASSRNGDSSYEQYF
TGTGCCAGCAGCCGCAACGGGGACAGCTCCTACGAGCAGTACTTC
>-|-|TRBJ1-4|TRBV4-3
CASSQGAQHQNEKLFF
TGCGCCAGCAGCCAAGGCGCGCAGCACCAAAATGAAAAACTGTTTTTT
>TRBD1|once|TRBJ1-4|TRBV7-9
CASSFPRGQTNEKLFF
TGTGCCAGCAGTTTCCCCCGGGGACAGACTAATGAAAAACTGTTTTTT
>-|few|TRBJ1-1|TRBV7-8
CASSTLRGDTEAFF
TGTGCCAGCAGCACCTTGCGGGGAGACACTGAAGCTTTCTTT
>-|once|TRBJ2-7|TRBV5-1
CASSLGGTYEQYF
TGCGCCAGCAGCTTGGGGGGGACCTACGAGCAGTACTTC